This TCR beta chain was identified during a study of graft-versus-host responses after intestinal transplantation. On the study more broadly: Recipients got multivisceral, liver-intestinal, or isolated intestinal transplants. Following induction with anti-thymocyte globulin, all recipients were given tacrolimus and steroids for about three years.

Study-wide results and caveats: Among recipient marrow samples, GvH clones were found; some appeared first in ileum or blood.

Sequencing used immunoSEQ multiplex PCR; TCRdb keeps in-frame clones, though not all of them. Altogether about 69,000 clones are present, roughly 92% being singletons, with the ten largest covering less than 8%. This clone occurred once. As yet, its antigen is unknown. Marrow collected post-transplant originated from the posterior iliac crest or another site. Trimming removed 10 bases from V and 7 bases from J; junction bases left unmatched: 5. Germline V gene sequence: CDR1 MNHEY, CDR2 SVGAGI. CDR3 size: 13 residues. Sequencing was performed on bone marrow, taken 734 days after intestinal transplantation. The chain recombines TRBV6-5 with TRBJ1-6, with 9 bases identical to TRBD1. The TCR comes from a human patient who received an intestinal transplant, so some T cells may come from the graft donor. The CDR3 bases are TGTGCCATAGGACAGGGGAAGAATTCACCCCTCCACTTT. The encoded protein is CAIGQGKNSPLHF.